The rows below give T cell receptor beta chains drawn from one sample of a study of cytomegalovirus exposure and HLA in healthy donors. The table came from immunoSEQ multiplex PCR; TCRdb's copy has only in-frame clones and leaves some out. Of 95,000 to 150,000 clones in the sample, 15% are singletons; the top ten hold under 2.5%. Sequenced material: PBMCs. The source of these receptors is a woman between 18 and 29 years old in good health and CMV-seronegative. CDR3s include the opening cysteine and the closing phenylalanine or tryptophan. D genes are given only for firm matches. Expanded clones are given a class, and other clones once, few, many or no size at all.

clone_size d_call j_call v_call cdr3_nt cdr3_aa
. TRBD1 TRBJ2-7 TRBV4-1 TGCGCCAGCAGCCAATTACCGGGACAGGCGAGACACGAGCAGTACTTC CASSQLPGQARHEQYF
. . TRBJ2-5 TRBV12-5 TGTGCTAGTGCGAGGGTCCCCCAAGAGACCCAGTACTTC CASARVPQETQYF
few . TRBJ2-1 TRBV5-4 TGTGCCAGCAGCGGTAGCGGCTCCTACAATGAGCAGTTCTTC CASSGSGSYNEQFF
few . TRBJ2-7 TRBV19 TGTGCCAGTAGTATTGGACTATCCTACGAGCAGTACTTC CASSIGLSYEQYF
few TRBD2 TRBJ2-2 TRBV19 TGTGCCAGTAGTACATTAGCGGGAGGGCCTACCGGGGAGCTGTTTTTT CASSTLAGGPTGELFF
. TRBD1 TRBJ2-7 TRBV7-6 TGTGCCAGCAGCGTACAGGGGGCGCGCTACGAGCAGTACTTC CASSVQGARYEQYF
few . TRBJ2-1 TRBV21-1 TGTGCCAGCAGCAAAGCCCCCCCGACTAGCTCCTACAATGAGCAGTTCTTC CASSKAPPTSSYNEQFF
medium-sized . TRBJ2-7 TRBV7-8 TGTGCCAGCAGCTTAGGGACTAACTACGAGCAGTACTTC CASSLGTNYEQYF
. TRBD1 TRBJ1-2 TRBV5-1 TGCGCCAGCAGAAGCAATACCGGGACAGGGGGCTGGGACACCTTC CASRSNTGTGGWDTF
. TRBD1 TRBJ2-2 TRBV5-4 TGTGCCAGCAGCTTGAGAACAGGGGGGACCGGGGAGCTGTTTTTT CASSLRTGGTGELFF
. TRBD1 TRBJ2-5 TRBV2 TGTGCCAGCAGCTCGGGACAGGGGGCTGGGGAGACCCAGTACTTC CASSSGQGAGETQYF
. . TRBJ1-6 TRBV4-1 TGCGCCAGCAGCTTACAGATGCATAATTCACCCCTCCACTTT CASSLQMHNSPLHF